The text below deals with one TCR beta chain. The sample is drawn from a study of control samples from healthy donors and cancer patients. Sequencing was performed with immunoSEQ multiplex PCR; in TCRdb, only in-frame clones are kept and a portion is missing. The sample shows some 140,000 clones, around nine tenths of them seen only once. The receptor was derived from a man aged 30-40 years in good health. Specimen: blood.

CDR3 DNA: TGTGCCTGGATAAGGGAGAACACTGAAGCTTTCTTT. This sequence encodes CAWIRENTEAFF. The J gene is TRBJ1-1, the V gene TRBV30, with D unresolved. The CDR3 is 12 amino acids. Germline loops: CDR1 GTSNPN, CDR2 SVGIG (reference sequence). Trimming took off 4 bases at V and 1 base at J, with 7 bases between the two ends.